Included here is one T cell receptor (beta chain) sequence, with context. What it recognizes is unknown. This entry is derived from a study of OX40 agonist ivuxolimab in advanced cancers. Study-level background: The drug used for patients, ivuxolimab, was an agonistic anti-OX40 (CD134) antibody. Averaging approximately 60 years in age, with a range of roughly 23 to 80, the cohort was around 87% male. Study findings and constraints: With doses of 0.1 to 3.0 mg/kg, CD4+ and CD8+ blood T cells had undergone clonal expansion by week 6. At 0.1-3.0 mg/kg, partial responders had clonal expansion among the lowest observed.

Sequencing was performed with immunoSEQ multiplex PCR; in TCRdb, only in-frame clones are kept and a portion is missing. The data show more than 20,000 clones, around 84% seen once. V dropped 4 bases and J dropped 8 bases, with 13 bases sitting between them. Looked up from germline, CDR1 is SGHRS and CDR2 is YFSETQ. The CDR3 spans 13 residues. This material consisted of CD4+ or CD8+ T cells sorted from blood, taken in a trial of the OX40 agonist ivuxolimab. This sequence was found in an adult with an advanced solid tumor such as melanoma, head and neck, liver or kidney cancer. This chain links TRBV5-1 with TRBJ2-1, with D hard to call. The CDR3 protein is CASSLPRGDEQFF. The CDR3 DNA sequence: TGCGCCAGCAGCCTCCCTAGAGGTGATGAGCAGTTCTTC. Full variable domain (remainder filled in from reference TRBV5-1 and TRBJ2-1): KAGVTQTPRYLIKTRGQQVTLSCSPISGHRSVSWYQQTPGQGLQFLFEYFSETQRNKGNFPGRFSGRQFSNSRSEMNVSTLELGDSALYLCASSLPRGDEQFFGPGTRLTVL.